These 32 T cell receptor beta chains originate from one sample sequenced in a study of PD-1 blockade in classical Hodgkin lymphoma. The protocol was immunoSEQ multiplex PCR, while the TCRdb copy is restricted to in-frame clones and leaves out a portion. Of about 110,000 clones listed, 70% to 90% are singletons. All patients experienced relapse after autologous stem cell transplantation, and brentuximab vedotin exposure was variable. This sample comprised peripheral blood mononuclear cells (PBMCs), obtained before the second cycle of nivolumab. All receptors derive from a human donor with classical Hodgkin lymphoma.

CDR3 sequence (DNA): TGTGCCTCCTCCCCGTCGGGCCCCAATGAGCAGTTCTTC. It is translated as CASSPSGPNEQFF. The chain recombines TRBV30 with TRBJ2-1; D remains unclear. The V end was cut by 7 bases, the J end by 6 bases, with 16 bases between. The CDR3 length is 13 residues. Per the germline V gene, CDR1 is GTSNPN and CDR2 is SVGIG (reference sequence).

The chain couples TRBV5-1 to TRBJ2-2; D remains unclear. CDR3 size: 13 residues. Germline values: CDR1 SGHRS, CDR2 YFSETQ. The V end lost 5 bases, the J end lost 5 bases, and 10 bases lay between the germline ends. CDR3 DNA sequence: TGCGCCAGCAGTCGACCCCTTACCGGGGAGCTGTTTTTT. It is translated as CASSRPLTGELFF.

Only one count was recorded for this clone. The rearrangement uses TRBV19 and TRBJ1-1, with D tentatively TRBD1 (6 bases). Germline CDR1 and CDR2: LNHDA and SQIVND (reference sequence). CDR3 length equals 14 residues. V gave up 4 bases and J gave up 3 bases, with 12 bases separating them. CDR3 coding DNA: TGTGCCAGTAGTAAGAACAACAGGGACACTGAAGCTTTCTTT. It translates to CASSKNNRDTEAFF.

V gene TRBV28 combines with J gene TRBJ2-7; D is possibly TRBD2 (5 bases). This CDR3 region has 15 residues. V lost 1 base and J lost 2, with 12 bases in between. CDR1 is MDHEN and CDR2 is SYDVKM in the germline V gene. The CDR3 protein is CASSLYLRGPYEQYF. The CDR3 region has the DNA TGTGCCAGCAGTTTATATCTCCGGGGTCCCTACGAGCAGTACTTC.

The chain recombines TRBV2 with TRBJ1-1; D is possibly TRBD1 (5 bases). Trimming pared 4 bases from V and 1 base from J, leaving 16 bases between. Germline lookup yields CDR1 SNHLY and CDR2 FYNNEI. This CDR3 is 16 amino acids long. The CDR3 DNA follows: TGTGCCAGCAGTGTTAGCCAGGGCACCTGGAACACTGAAGCTTTCTTT. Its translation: CASSVSQGTWNTEAFF.

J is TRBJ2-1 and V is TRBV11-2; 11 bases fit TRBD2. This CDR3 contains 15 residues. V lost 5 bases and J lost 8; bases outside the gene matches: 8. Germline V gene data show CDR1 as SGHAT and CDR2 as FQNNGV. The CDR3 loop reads CASSPLAGVSDEQFF. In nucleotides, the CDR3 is TGTGCCAGCAGCCCACTAGCGGGAGTTTCGGATGAGCAGTTCTTC.

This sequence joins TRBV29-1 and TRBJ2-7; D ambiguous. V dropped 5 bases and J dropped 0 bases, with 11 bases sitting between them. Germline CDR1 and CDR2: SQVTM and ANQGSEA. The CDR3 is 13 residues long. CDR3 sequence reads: CSVSSVDSYEQYF. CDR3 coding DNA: TGCAGCGTTTCGAGCGTCGACTCCTACGAGCAGTACTTC.

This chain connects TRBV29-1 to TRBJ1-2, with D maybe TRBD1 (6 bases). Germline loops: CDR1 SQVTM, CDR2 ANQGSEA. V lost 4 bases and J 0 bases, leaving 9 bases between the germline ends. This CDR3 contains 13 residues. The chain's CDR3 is CSVGGASNYGYTF. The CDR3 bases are TGCAGCGTTGGGGGGGCTTCTAACTATGGCTACACCTTC.

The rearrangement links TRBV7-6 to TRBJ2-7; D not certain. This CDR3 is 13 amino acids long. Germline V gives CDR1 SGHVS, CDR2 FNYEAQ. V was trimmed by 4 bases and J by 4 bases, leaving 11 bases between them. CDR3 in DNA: TGTGCCAGCAGCTACGAGAGAGATTACGAGCAGTACTTC. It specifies CASSYERDYEQYF. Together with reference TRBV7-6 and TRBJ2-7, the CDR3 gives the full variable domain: GAGVSQSPRYKVTKRGQDVALRCDPISGHVSLYWYRQALGQGPEFLTYFNYEAQQDKSGLPNDRFSAERPEGSISTLTIQRTEQRDSAMYRCASSYERDYEQYFGPGTRLTVT.

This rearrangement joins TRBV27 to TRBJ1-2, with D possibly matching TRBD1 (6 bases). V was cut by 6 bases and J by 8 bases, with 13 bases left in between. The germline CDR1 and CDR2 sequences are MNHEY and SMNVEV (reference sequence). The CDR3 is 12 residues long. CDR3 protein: CASSYHGGGYTF. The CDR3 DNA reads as TGTGCCAGCAGCTATCACGGGGGCGGCTACACCTTC.

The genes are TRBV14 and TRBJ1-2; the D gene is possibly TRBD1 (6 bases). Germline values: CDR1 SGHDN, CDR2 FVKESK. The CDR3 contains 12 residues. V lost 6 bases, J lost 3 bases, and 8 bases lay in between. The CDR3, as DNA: TGTGCCAGCAGTCGGACAGACTATGGCTACACCTTC. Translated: CASSRTDYGYTF. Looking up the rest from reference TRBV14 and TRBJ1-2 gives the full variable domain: EAGVTQFPSHSVIEKGQTVTLRCDPISGHDNLYWYRRVMGKEIKFLLHFVKESKQDESGMPNNRFLAERTGGTYSTLKVQPAELEDSGVYFCASSRTDYGYTFGSGTRLTVV.

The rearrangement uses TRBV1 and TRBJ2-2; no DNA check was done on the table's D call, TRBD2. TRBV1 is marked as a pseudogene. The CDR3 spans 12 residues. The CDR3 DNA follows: TGCACCAGGGACTGCAACACCGGGGAGCTGTTTTTT. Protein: CTRDCNTGELFF.

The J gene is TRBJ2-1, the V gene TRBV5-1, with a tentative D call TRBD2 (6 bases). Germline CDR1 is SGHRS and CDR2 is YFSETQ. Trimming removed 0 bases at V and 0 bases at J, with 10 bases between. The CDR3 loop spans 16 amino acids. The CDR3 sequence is CASSLAAGSSYNEQFF. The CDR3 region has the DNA TGCGCCAGCAGCTTGGCCGCGGGGAGCTCCTACAATGAGCAGTTCTTC.

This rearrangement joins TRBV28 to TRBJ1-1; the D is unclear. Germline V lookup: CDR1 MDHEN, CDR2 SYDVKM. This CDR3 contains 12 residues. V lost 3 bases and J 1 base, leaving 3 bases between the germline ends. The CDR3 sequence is CASSLQNTEAFF. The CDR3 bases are TGTGCCAGCAGTTTGCAGAACACTGAAGCTTTCTTT.

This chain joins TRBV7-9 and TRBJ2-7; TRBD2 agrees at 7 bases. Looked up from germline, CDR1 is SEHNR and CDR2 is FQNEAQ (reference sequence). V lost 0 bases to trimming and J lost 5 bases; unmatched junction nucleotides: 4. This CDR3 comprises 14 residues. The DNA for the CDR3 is TGTGCCAGCAGCTTAGCGGGAGGGACCAACGAGCAGTACTTC. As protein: CASSLAGGTNEQYF.

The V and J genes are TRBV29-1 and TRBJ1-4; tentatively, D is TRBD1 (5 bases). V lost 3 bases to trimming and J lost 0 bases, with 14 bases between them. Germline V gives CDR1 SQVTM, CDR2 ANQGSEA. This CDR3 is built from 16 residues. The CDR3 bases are TGCAGCGTTGAGCAGGGATCAACCCCAACTAATGAAAAACTGTTTTTT. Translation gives CSVEQGSTPTNEKLFF.

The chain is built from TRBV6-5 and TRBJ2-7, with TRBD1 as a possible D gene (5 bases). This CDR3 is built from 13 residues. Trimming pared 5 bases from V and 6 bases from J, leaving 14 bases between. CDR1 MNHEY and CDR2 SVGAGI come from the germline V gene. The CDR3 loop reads CASSATRDFEQYF. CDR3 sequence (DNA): TGTGCCAGCAGTGCTACCAGGGATTTCGAGCAGTACTTC.

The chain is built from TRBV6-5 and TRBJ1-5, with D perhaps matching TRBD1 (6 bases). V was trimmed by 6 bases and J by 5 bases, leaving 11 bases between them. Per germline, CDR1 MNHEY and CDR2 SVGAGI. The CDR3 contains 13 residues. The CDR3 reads CASSPTGYQPQHF. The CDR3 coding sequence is TGTGCCAGCAGCCCTACAGGGTATCAGCCCCAGCATTTT.

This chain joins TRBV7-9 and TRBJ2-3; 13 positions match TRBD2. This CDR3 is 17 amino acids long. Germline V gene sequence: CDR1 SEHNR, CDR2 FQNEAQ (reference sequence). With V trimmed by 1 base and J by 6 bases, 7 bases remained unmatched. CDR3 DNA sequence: TGTGCCAGCAGCTTAGGGGCCAGGACTAGCGGGAGCGATACGCAGTATTTT. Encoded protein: CASSLGARTSGSDTQYF. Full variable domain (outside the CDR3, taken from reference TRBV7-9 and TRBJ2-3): DTGVSQNPRHKITKRGQNVTFRCDPISEHNRLYWYRQTLGQGPEFLTYFQNEAQLEKSRLLSDRFSAERPKGSFSTLEIQRTEQGDSAMYLCASSLGARTSGSDTQYFGPGTRLTVL.

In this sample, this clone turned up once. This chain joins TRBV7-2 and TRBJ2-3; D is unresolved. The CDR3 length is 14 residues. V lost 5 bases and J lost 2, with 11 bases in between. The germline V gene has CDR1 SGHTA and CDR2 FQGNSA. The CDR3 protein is CASSGFQDTDTQYF. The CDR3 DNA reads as TGTGCCAGCAGCGGTTTTCAAGACACAGATACGCAGTATTTT. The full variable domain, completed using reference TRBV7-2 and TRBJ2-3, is GAGVSQSPSNKVTEKGKDVELRCDPISGHTALYWYRQSLGQGLEFLIYFQGNSAPDKSGLPSDRFSAERTGGSVSTLTIQRTQQEDSAVYLCASSGFQDTDTQYFGPGTRLTVL.

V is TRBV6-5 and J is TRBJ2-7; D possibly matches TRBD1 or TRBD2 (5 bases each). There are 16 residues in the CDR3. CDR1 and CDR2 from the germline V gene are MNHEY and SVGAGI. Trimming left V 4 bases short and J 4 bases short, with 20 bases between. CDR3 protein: CASSSHTGTVIYEQYF. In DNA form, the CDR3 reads TGTGCCAGCAGTTCCCACACCGGGACGGTGATATACGAGCAGTACTTC.

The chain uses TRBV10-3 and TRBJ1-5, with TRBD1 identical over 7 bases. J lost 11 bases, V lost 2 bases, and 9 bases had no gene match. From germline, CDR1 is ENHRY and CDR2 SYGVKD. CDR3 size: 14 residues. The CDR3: CAISEGQALEAQHF. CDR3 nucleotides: TGTGCCATCAGTGAGGGACAGGCGCTAGAGGCCCAGCATTTT.

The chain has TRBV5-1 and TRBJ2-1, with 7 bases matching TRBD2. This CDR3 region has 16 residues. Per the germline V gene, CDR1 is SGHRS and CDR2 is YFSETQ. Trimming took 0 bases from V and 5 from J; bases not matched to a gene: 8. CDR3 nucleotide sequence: TGCGCCAGCAGCTTGGCGGGGCTAGCGGAGGACAATGAGCAGTTCTTC. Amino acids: CASSLAGLAEDNEQFF.

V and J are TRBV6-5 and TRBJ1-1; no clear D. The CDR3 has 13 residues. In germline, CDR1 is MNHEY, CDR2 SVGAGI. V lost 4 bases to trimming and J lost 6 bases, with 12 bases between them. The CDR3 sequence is CASSFYEAAEAFF. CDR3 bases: TGTGCCAGCAGTTTTTATGAAGCTGCTGAAGCTTTCTTT.

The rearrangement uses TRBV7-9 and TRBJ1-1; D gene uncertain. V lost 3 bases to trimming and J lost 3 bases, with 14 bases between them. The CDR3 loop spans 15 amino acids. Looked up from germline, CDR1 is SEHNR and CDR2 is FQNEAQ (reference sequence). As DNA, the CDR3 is TGTGCCAGCAGCTTGTTCGTGGGGAAGGACACTGAAGCTTTCTTT. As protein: CASSLFVGKDTEAFF.

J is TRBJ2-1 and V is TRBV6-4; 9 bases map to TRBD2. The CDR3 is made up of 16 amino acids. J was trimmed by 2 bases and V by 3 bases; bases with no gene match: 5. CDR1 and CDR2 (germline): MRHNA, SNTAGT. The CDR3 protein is CASSEYSGRPYNEQFF. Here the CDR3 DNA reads TGTGCCAGCAGTGAGTATAGCGGGAGACCCTACAATGAGCAGTTCTTC.

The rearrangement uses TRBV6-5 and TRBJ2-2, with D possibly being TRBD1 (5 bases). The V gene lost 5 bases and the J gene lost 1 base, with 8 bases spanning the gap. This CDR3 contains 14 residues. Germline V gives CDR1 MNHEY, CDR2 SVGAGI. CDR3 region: CASSHDRNTGELFF. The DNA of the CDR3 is TGTGCCAGCAGTCACGACAGGAACACCGGGGAGCTGTTTTTT.

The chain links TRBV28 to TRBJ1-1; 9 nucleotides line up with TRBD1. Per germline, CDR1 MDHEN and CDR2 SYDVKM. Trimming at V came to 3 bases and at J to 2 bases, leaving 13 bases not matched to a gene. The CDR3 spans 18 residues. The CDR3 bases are TGTGCCAGCAGTTTCAGCCCAAGCGGGACAGGGCCCAACACTGAAGCTTTCTTT. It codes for CASSFSPSGTGPNTEAFF.

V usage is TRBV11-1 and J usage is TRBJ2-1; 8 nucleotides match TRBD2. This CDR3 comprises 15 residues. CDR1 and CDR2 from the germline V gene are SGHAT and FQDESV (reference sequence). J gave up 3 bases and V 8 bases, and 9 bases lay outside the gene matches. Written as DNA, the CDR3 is TGTGCCAGCCGCGGTATGGGACTAGACTACAATGAGCAGTTCTTC. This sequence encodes CASRGMGLDYNEQFF.

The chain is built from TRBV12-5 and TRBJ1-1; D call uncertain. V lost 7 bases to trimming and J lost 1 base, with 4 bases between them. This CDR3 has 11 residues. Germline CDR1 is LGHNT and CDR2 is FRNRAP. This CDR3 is CASAGNTEAFF. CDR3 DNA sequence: TGTGCTAGTGCCGGGAACACTGAAGCTTTCTTT.

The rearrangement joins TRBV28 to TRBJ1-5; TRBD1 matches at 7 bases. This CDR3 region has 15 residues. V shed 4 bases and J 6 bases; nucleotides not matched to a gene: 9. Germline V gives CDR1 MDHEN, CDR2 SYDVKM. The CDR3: CASSSSGTEIQPQHF. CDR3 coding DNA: TGTGCCAGCAGTTCATCCGGGACAGAAATTCAGCCCCAGCATTTT.

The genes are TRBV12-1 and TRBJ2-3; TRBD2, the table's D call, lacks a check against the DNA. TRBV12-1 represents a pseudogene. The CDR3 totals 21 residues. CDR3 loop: CASSQPGPGGSWDRRTDTQYF. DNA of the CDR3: TGTGCCAGCAGCCAACCGGGACCGGGCGGGAGTTGGGACCGGCGCACAGATACGCAGTATTTT.